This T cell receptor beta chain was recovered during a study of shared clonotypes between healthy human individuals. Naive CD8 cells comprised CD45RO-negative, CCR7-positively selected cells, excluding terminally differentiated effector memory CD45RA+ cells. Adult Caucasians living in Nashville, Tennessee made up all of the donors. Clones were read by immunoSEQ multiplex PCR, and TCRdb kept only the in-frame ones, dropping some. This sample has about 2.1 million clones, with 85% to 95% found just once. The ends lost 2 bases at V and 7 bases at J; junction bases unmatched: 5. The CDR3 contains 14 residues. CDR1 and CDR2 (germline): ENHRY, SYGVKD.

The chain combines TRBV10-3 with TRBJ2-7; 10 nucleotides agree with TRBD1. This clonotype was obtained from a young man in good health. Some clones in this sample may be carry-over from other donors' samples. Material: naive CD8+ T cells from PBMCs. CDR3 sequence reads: CAISEEMGQGEQYF. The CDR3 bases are TGTGCCATCAGTGAGGAGATGGGACAGGGGGAGCAGTACTTC.